The following is a T cell receptor (beta chain) sequence with its context. V shed 5 bases, J shed 6 bases, and the junction held 5 bases outside the gene matches. CDR1 PRHDT and CDR2 FYEKMQ come from the germline V gene (reference sequence). The CDR3 sequence is 15 residues long. The sample belongs to a study of T cell changes during pregnancy in multiple sclerosis. Here immunoSEQ multiplex PCR was the method, and the copy in TCRdb shows in-frame clones only, minus some. The sample holds about 56,000 clones, about nine tenths seen once. Sequenced material: peripheral blood, taken in the first trimester of pregnancy. This TCR was recovered from a female donor in good health, enrolled as a control in a pregnancy study. The chain has TRBV13 and TRBJ1-6; 9 positions match TRBD1. The chain's CDR3 is CASSPMTGGNSPLHF. Written as DNA, the CDR3 is TGTGCCAGCAGCCCCATGACAGGGGGTAATTCACCCCTCCACTTT.